This TCR beta chain was found in a study of OX40 agonist ivuxolimab in advanced cancers. The protocol was immunoSEQ multiplex PCR, while the TCRdb copy is restricted to in-frame clones and leaves out a portion. The table has some 74,000 clones, about 85% seen once. This clone was counted only a few times. The antigen is not known. The CDR3 covers 14 residues. Germline values: CDR1 SGHRS, CDR2 YFSETQ. The V end was cut by 4 bases, the J end by 2 bases, with 13 bases between. Study results and limitations: Among the lowest peripheral clonal expansion occurred in 0.1-3.0 mg/kg partial responders. The authors did not determine the antigen specificity of the expanded peripheral T cells.

The chain employs TRBV5-1 and TRBJ2-7; D is perhaps TRBD1 (5 bases). This receptor was identified in an adult with an advanced solid tumor such as melanoma, head and neck, liver or kidney cancer. The sequencing used CD4+ or CD8+ T cells sorted from blood, collected in a trial of the OX40 agonist ivuxolimab. CDR3 loop: CASSPAGKPYEQYF. In nucleotides, the CDR3 is TGCGCCAGCAGCCCCGCAGGGAAGCCCTACGAGCAGTACTTC.